This T cell receptor beta chain emerged from a study of human T cells and chemical hapten exposure. Study details: After 6 days, upper back 0.01% DPC patch tests were scored.

TCRdb reanalysed the RACE reads using MiXCR and keeps one entry per CDR3 protein. This sample has about 340,000 distinct CDR3 sequences, with about 7% found just once. Trimming removed 7 bases from V and 4 bases from J, with 13 bases in between. The CDR3 consists of 13 residues. The time point: patch test 1, 2 weeks after DPC sensitization. As for treatment: therapeutic diphenylcyclopropenone sensitization with weekly scalp DPC. Study observations and caveats: Relative to control repertoires, expanded TCRs gave rise to significantly more large CDR3 similarity clusters.

In regard to this clonotype: Its antigen is undetermined.

The sample in question was whole blood, obtained in connection with sensitization to the hapten diphenylcyclopropenone (DPC). This clonotype was obtained from a woman younger than 30 with alopecia areata. Some clones in this sample may be carry-over from other donors' samples. The chain carries TRBV12-3 or TRBV12-4 and TRBJ1-1; the D gene is possibly TRBD1 (5 bases). The CDR3 DNA reads TGTGCCAGCACCCCCGGGGGGATCACTGAAGCTTTCTTT. Translated: CASTPGGITEAFF.